The subject of this entry is one T cell receptor (beta chain). CDR3 length equals 15 residues. Per the germline V gene, CDR1 is DFQATT and CDR2 is SNEGSKA (reference sequence). Trimming took off 5 bases at V and 0 bases at J, with 16 bases between the two ends. Starting from 450 to 550 ng of total RNA, TCR libraries were made with linear amplification. MiXCR, run by TCRdb on the reads, gives a single entry per CDR3 protein. This table has around 200,000 distinct CDR3 sequences, 74% appearing once. The data derive from a study of healthy donors' naive CD4 and CD8 T cells. The sequence was obtained from a pool of human donors in good health; the sample pools cells from several healthy donors. The rearrangement uses TRBV20-1 and TRBJ1-2, with D perhaps matching TRBD1 (5 bases). Sequenced input: naive CD4+ and CD8+ T cells sorted from blood, pooled from several donors. The CDR3 DNA reads TGCAGTGCTCCGGTTGACAGTCGGTCTAACTATGGCTACACCTTC. It is translated as CSAPVDSRSNYGYTF.